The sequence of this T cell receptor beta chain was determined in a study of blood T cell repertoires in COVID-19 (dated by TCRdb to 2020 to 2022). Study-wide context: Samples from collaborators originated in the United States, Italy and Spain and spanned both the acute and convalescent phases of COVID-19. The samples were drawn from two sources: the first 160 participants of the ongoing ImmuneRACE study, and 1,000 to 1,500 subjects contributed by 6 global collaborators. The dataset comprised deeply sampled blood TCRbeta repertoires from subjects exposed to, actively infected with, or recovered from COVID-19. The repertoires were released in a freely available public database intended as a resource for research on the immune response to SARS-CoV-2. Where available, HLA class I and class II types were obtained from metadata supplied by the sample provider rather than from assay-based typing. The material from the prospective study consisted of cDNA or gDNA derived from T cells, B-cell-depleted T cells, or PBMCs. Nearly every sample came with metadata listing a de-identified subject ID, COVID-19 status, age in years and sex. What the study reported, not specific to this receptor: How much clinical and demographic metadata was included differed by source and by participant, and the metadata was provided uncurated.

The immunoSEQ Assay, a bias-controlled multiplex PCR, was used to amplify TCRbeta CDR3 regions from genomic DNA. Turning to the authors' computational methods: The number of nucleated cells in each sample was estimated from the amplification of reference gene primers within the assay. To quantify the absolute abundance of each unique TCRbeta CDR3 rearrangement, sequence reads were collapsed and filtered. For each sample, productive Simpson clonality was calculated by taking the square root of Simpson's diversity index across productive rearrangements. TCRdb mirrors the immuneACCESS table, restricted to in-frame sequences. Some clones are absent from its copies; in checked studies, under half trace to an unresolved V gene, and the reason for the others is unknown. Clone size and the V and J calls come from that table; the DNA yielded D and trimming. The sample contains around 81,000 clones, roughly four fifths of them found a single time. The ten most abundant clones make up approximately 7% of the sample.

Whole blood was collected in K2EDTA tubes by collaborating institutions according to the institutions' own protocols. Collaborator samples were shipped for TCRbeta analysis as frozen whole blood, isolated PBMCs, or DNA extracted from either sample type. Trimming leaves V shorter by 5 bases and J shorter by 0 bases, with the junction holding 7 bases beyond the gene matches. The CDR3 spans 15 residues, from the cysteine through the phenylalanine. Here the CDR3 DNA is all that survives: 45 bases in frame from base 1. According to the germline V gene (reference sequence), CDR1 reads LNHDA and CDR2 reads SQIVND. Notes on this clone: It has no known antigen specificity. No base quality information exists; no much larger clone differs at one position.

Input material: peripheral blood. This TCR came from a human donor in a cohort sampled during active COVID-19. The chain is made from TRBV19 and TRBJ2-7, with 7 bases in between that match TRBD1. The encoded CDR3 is CASSGGQDLSYEQYF. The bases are TGTGCCAGTAGTGGAGGACAGGACCTCTCCTACGAGCAGTACTTC.